These 25 T cell receptor beta chains were all obtained from the same sample, sequenced in a study of T cell changes during pregnancy in multiple sclerosis. Assay: immunoSEQ multiplex PCR; the TCRdb copy retains only in-frame clones and omits some. In the table there are 89,000 or so clones, around 93% of which are singletons. The material was PBMCs, obtained in the first trimester of pregnancy. These receptors all stem from a female donor in good health, serving as a control in a pregnancy study. Some clones in this sample may be carry-over from other donors' samples.

V and J are TRBV27 and TRBJ2-5; 9 bases match TRBD1. V lost 8 bases, J lost 1 base, and 8 bases stayed unmatched. This CDR3 region has 15 residues. The germline V gene encodes CDR1 MNHEY and CDR2 SMNVEV (reference sequence). CDR3: CASSKQGAAQETQYF. CDR3 in DNA: TGTGCCAGCTCTAAACAGGGGGCGGCCCAAGAGACCCAGTACTTC.

The chain has TRBV9 and TRBJ2-3; TRBD1 matches at 8 bases. V dropped 4 bases and J dropped 7; count of bases not matched to a gene: 8. From germline, CDR1 is SGDLS and CDR2 YYNGEE. This CDR3 region has 14 residues. CDR3 region: CASSPRTGTNTQYF. The CDR3 DNA sequence: TGTGCCAGCAGCCCCCGGACAGGGACCAATACGCAGTATTTT. The full variable domain, with the rest looked up from reference TRBV9 and TRBJ2-3, is DSGVTQTPKHLITATGQRVTLRCSPRSGDLSVYWYQQSLDQGLQFLIQYYNGEERAKGNILERFSAQQFPDLHSELNLSSLELGDSALYFCASSPRTGTNTQYFGPGTRLTVL.

The rearrangement uses TRBV11-3 and TRBJ2-1, with 7 bases identical to TRBD2. From germline, CDR1 is SGHNT and CDR2 YENEEA. The CDR3 is 18 residues long. The V segment lost 0 bases and the J segment 0 bases; nucleotides outside the gene matches: 8. Written as DNA, the CDR3 is TGTGCCAGCAGCTTAGAGGGTAGCGGGCCTAGCTCCTACAATGAGCAGTTCTTC. Protein: CASSLEGSGPSSYNEQFF.

This chain uses TRBV9 with TRBJ2-3; possible D gene TRBD2, 5 bases. V was shortened by 0 bases and J by 3 bases, with 20 bases between the two germline ends. The CDR3 runs to 18 residues. CDR1 and CDR2 from the germline V gene are SGDLS and YYNGEE. The CDR3 protein is CASSVAPSGELVTDTQYF. DNA of the CDR3: TGTGCCAGCAGCGTAGCCCCCTCCGGAGAACTAGTTACAGATACGCAGTATTTT.

The rearrangement links TRBV6-5 to TRBJ2-5; TRBD1 might be the D (5 bases). This CDR3 contains 16 residues. Trimming took off 4 bases at V and 3 bases at J, with 18 bases between the two ends. Germline values: CDR1 MNHEY, CDR2 SVGAGI. DNA for the CDR3: TGTGCCAGCAGTTTCCGCCCTCTCTGGGGCAAAGAGACCCAGTACTTC. Translated, it gives CASSFRPLWGKETQYF.

In this sample, this clone turned up a few times. The rearrangement links TRBV7-6 to TRBJ2-3, with D possibly being TRBD2 (5 bases). CDR3 length: 13 residues. Trimming cost V 4 bases and J 3 bases, with 8 bases left between them. Germline V lookup: CDR1 SGHVS, CDR2 FNYEAQ. CDR3 amino acids: CASSSAGTDTQYF. CDR3 DNA sequence: TGTGCCAGCAGCTCCGCGGGTACAGATACGCAGTATTTT.

The chain joins TRBV5-6 to TRBJ2-5; 14 positions match TRBD2. The V gene's germline CDR1 is SGHDT and CDR2 YYEEEE. This CDR3 has 19 amino acids. The V and J ends lost 2 bases and 1 base, in that order; junction bases with no gene match: 10. The CDR3 DNA reads TGTGCCAGCAGCTTCAGGACTAGCGGGGGGACCGAAGTCCAAGAGACCCAGTACTTC. Translating gives CASSFRTSGGTEVQETQYF.

The chain has TRBV5-1 and TRBJ2-2, with 8 nucleotides matching TRBD2. The CDR3 loop spans 16 amino acids. Germline V gene data show CDR1 as SGHRS and CDR2 as YFSETQ. V lost 0 bases to trimming and J lost 6 bases; unmatched junction nucleotides: 7. The CDR3 loop is CASSLAGGMASGELFF. Written as DNA, the CDR3 is TGCGCCAGCAGCTTGGCGGGGGGGATGGCCTCCGGGGAGCTGTTTTTT.

The chain has TRBV4-2 and TRBJ2-3, with 14 nucleotides matching TRBD2. The CDR3 covers 17 residues. The germline gives CDR1 LGHNA, CDR2 YNFKEQ. V lost 4 bases to trimming and J lost 7 bases; unmatched junction nucleotides: 10. The DNA of the CDR3 is TGTGCCAGCAGCCTAAGAGGGACTAGCGGGAGTGGTAATACGCAGTATTTT. It is translated as CASSLRGTSGSGNTQYF.

This clone was seen once. The chain has TRBV2 and TRBJ2-2; TRBD1 is a possible D gene (8 bases). The germline gives CDR1 SNHLY, CDR2 FYNNEI. The V gene lost 2 bases and the J gene lost 1 base, with 14 bases spanning the gap. This CDR3 has 17 residues. The CDR3 spells CASSETGGAWNTGELFF. CDR3 coding DNA: TGTGCCAGCAGTGAAACAGGGGGGGCGTGGAACACCGGGGAGCTGTTTTTT.

The CDR3 loop reads CASSTPGTTNEQFF. CDR3 DNA: TGTGCCAGCAGCACCCCCGGGACTACCAATGAGCAGTTCTTC. V is TRBV13 and J is TRBJ2-1; TRBD2 matches 7 bases. The CDR3 loop spans 14 amino acids. V gave up 5 bases and J gave up 6 bases; unmatched junction bases: 7. Germline lookup yields CDR1 PRHDT and CDR2 FYEKMQ (reference sequence).

The V and J genes are TRBV9 and TRBJ2-3; D perhaps matches TRBD2 (6 bases). V gave up 10 bases and J gave up 4 bases, with 22 bases separating them. CDR3 size: 15 residues. Germline-derived CDR1 and CDR2 are SGDLS and YYNGEE. The CDR3 sequence is CASKSGSGSSDTQYF. The CDR3 nucleotides are TGTGCCTCAAAATCCGGTTCCGGGAGTTCAGATACGCAGTATTTT.

V is TRBV19 and J is TRBJ1-4; D remains unclear. Germline V CDR1 and CDR2: LNHDA, SQIVND (reference sequence). V was pared by 6 bases and J by 8 bases, with 16 bases between. CDR3 length equals 14 residues. CDR3 loop: CASSRAGRSEKLFF. The CDR3 nucleotides are TGTGCCAGTAGCCGCGCGGGCCGGAGCGAAAAACTGTTTTTT.

This chain links TRBV5-4 with TRBJ1-2, with D hard to call. From germline, CDR1 is SGHNT and CDR2 YYREEE (reference sequence). Trimming took off 0 bases at V and 8 bases at J, with 11 bases between the two ends. This CDR3 region has 13 residues. CDR3 in DNA: TGTGCCAGCAGCTTGGGATTCAGATGGGGCTACACCTTC. Its protein is CASSLGFRWGYTF.

The sample holds one count of this clone. The chain employs TRBV27 and TRBJ2-3; 11 nucleotides match TRBD2. Germline V gene sequence: CDR1 MNHEY, CDR2 SMNVEV (reference sequence). The CDR3 covers 17 residues. V was clipped by 0 bases and J by 4 bases; unmatched bases: 6. CDR3 sequence: CASSLSTTSGSPDTQYF. The CDR3 bases are TGTGCCAGCAGTTTATCGACAACTAGCGGGAGCCCAGATACGCAGTATTTT.

The chain has TRBV6-6 and TRBJ1-2; 7 bases agree with TRBD1. The CDR3 is 15 amino acids. Germline CDR1 and CDR2: MNHNY and SVGAGI (reference sequence). Trimming took 2 bases from V and 4 from J; bases not matched to a gene: 7. The CDR3 sequence: CASSYPGTEGYGYTF. The CDR3 DNA follows: TGTGCCAGCAGTTACCCAGGGACAGAAGGCTATGGCTACACCTTC.

The chain uses TRBV5-5 and TRBJ2-7; 14 bases fit TRBD2. Germline-derived CDR1 and CDR2 are SGHKS and YYEKEE (reference sequence). The V segment lost 3 bases and the J segment 0 bases; nucleotides outside the gene matches: 8. This CDR3 contains 18 residues. In DNA form, the CDR3 reads TGTGCCAGCAGCTCGGGACTAGCGGGAGTCGCTAGCTCCTACGAGCAGTACTTC. This codes for CASSSGLAGVASSYEQYF.

The chain couples TRBV2 to TRBJ2-3; D remains unclear. Trimming cost V 7 bases and J 6 bases, with 8 bases left between them. Germline V gene data show CDR1 as SNHLY and CDR2 as FYNNEI. The CDR3 is made up of 11 amino acids. The CDR3 nucleotides read TGTGCCAGCACCACACAGGATACGCAGTATTTT. Translating it yields CASTTQDTQYF.

The V call is TRBV14, the J call TRBJ2-1, with 11 bases lining up with TRBD2. CDR1 SGHDN and CDR2 FVKESK come from the germline V gene. The CDR3 totals 15 residues. The trim removed 6 bases at V and 6 bases at J, leaving 7 bases unmatched. The CDR3 is CASRLAGGPSNEQFF. The CDR3 DNA sequence: TGTGCCAGCAGGTTAGCGGGAGGGCCTAGCAATGAGCAGTTCTTC.

This chain links TRBV4-3 with TRBJ1-5; D gene unclear. Germline assignment: CDR1 LGHNA and CDR2 YSLEER. The CDR3 length is 15 residues. Trimming stripped 0 bases from V and 0 bases from J, with 6 bases between. The CDR3 DNA is TGCGCCAGCAGCCAAGATGGCCATAGCAATCAGCCCCAGCATTTT. Translated: CASSQDGHSNQPQHF.

The CDR3 nucleotides read TGTGCCAGCGAACCGGGACTAGCGGGGGAGCAGTACTTC. Translation: CASEPGLAGEQYF. The V gene is TRBV2, the J gene TRBJ2-7; 13 bases match TRBD2. The CDR3 consists of 13 residues. V shed 8 bases and J 7 bases; nucleotides not matched to a gene: 5. CDR1 is SNHLY and CDR2 is FYNNEI in the germline V gene.

This clone was detected once. V gene TRBV4-3 combines with J gene TRBJ2-7; 8 nucleotides align to TRBD1. CDR3 size: 16 residues. From germline, CDR1 is LGHNA and CDR2 YSLEER. The junction had 10 bases not matched to a gene; V was cut back by 0 bases and J by 6 bases. CDR3 nucleotide sequence: TGCGCCAGCAGCCAAGACTTCGGGACAGGCGCCTCCGAGCAGTACTTC. Translated: CASSQDFGTGASEQYF.

The V and J genes are TRBV6-5 and TRBJ1-1; D gene uncertain. Germline V gene lookup returns CDR1 MNHEY and CDR2 SVGAGI. The ends were cut back, 2 bases at V and 4 bases at J, with 14 bases in the middle. The CDR3 extends over 15 amino acids. CDR3 loop: CASSYTDRAPTEAFF. CDR3 nucleotides: TGTGCCAGCAGTTACACAGACCGTGCGCCCACTGAAGCTTTCTTT.

V usage is TRBV27 and J usage is TRBJ2-7, with 9 bases fitting TRBD2. The CDR3 has 15 residues. V trimming: 5 bases; J trimming: 4 bases; junction bases outside the gene matches: 9. The germline gives CDR1 MNHEY, CDR2 SMNVEV (reference sequence). The CDR3 nucleotides read TGTGCCAGCAGTGACCTAAGCGGGAGGATTTACGAGCAGTACTTC. Its protein is CASSDLSGRIYEQYF.

The chain is built from TRBV27 and TRBJ2-4; tentatively, D is TRBD1 (5 bases). V lost 6 bases, J lost 0 bases, and 9 bases lay in between. Germline V gene data show CDR1 as MNHEY and CDR2 as SMNVEV (reference sequence). The CDR3 consists of 14 residues. The CDR3 DNA reads as TGTGCCAGCAGGGACACACTAGCCAAAAACATTCAGTACTTC. Translated: CASRDTLAKNIQYF.